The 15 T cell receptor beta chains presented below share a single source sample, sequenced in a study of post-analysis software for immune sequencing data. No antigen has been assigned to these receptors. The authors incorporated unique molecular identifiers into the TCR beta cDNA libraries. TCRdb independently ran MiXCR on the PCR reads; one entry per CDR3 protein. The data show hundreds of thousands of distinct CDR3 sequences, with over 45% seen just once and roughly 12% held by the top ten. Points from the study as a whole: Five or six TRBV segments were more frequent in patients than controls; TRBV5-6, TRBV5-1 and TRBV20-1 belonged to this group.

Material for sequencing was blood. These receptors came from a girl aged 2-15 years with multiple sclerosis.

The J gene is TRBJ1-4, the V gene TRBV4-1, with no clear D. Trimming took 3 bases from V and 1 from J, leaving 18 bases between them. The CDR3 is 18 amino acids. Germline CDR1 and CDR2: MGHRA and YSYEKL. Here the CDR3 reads CASSQTGGVGRTNEKLFF. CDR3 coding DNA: TGCGCCAGCAGCCAGACGGGAGGAGTTGGAAGAACTAATGAAAAACTGTTTTTT.

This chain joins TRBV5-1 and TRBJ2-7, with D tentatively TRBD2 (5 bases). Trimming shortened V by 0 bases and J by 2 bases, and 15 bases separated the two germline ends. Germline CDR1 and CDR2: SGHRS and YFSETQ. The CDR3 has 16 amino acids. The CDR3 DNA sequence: TGCGCCAGCAGCTTGGCCGGGTGGGAGAAGACCTACGAGCAGTACTTC. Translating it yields CASSLAGWEKTYEQYF.

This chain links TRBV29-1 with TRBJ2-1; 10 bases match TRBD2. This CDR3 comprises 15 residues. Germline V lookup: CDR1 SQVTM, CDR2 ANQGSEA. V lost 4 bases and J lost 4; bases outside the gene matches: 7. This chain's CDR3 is CSVGVAGGSYNEQFF. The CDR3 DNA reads TGCAGCGTTGGCGTAGCGGGAGGCTCGTACAATGAGCAGTTCTTC.

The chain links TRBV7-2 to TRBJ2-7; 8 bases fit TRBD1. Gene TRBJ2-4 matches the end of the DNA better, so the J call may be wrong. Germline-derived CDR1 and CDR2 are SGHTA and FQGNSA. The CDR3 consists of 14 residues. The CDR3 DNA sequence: TGTGCCAGCAGCACGACTGGACAGGGCGGCATTCAGTACTTC. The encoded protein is CASSTTGQGGIQYF.

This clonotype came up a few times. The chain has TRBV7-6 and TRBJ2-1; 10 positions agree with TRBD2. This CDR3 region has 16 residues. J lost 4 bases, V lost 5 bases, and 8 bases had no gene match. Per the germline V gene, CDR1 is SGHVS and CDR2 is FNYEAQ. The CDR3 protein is CASSPRTSGPYNEQFF. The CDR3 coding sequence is TGTGCCAGCAGCCCCCGGACTAGCGGACCTTACAATGAGCAGTTCTTC.

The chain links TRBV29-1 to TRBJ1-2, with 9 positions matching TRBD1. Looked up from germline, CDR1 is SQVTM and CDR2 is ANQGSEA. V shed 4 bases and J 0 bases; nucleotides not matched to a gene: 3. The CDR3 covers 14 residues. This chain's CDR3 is CSVVRTGANYGYTF. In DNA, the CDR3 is TGCAGCGTTGTTAGGACAGGGGCTAACTATGGCTACACCTTC.

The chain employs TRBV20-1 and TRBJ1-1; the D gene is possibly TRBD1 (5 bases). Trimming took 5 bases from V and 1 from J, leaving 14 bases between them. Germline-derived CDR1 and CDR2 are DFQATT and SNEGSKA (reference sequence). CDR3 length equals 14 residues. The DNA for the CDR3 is TGCAGTGCTGAGGCAAGGGGAGGGAACACTGAAGCTTTCTTT. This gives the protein CSAEARGGNTEAFF.

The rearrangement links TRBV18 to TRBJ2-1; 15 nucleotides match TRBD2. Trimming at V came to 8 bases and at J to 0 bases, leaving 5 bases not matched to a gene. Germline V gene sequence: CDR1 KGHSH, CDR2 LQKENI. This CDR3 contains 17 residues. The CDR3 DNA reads TGTGCCAGCCAGGGACTAGCGGGGGGCGTCTCCTACAATGAGCAGTTCTTC. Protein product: CASQGLAGGVSYNEQFF.

In nucleotides, the CDR3 is TGCAGTGCTTCGGGACAGGAAGGCTATGGCTACACCTTC. Translated: CSASGQEGYGYTF. J is TRBJ1-2 and V is TRBV20-1; 8 bases map to TRBD1. This CDR3 spans 13 amino acids. Losses at the gene ends were 5 bases for V and 4 bases for J; bases not matched to a gene: 6. The V gene's germline CDR1 is DFQATT and CDR2 SNEGSKA (reference sequence).

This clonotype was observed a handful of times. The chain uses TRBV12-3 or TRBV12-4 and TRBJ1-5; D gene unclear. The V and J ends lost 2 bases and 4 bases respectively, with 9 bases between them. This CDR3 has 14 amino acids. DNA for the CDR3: TGTGCCAGCAGTTTAAGTTCGGGTAATCAGCCCCAGCATTTT. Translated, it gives CASSLSSGNQPQHF.

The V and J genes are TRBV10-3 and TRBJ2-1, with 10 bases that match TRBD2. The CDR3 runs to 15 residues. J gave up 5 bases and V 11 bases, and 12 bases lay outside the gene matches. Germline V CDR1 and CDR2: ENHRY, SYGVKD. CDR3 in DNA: TGTGCCTCCACCATGAGCGGGAGGGTGGACAATGAGCAGTTCTTC. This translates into CASTMSGRVDNEQFF.

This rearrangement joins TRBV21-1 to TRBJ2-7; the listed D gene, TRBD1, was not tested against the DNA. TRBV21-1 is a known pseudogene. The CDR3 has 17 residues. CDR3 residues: CASSKGLRTGFIYEQYF. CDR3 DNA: TGTGCCAGCAGCAAGGGATTGAGAACAGGGTTTATCTACGAGCAGTACTTC.

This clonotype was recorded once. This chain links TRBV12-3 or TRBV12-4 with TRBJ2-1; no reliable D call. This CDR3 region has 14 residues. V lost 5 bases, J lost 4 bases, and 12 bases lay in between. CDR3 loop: CASSTDGFYNEQFF. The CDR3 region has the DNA TGTGCCAGCAGTACGGACGGATTTTACAATGAGCAGTTCTTC.

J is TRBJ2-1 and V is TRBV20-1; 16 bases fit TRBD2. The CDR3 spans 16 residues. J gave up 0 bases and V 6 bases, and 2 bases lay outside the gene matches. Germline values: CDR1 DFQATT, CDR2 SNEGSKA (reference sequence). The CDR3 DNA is TGCAGTGCCGGGACTAGCGGGAGGGCCTCCTACAATGAGCAGTTCTTC. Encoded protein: CSAGTSGRASYNEQFF.

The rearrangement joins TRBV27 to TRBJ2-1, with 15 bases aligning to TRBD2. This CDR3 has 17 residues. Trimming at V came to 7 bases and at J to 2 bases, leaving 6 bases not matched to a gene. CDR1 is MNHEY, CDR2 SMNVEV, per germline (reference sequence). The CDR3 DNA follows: TGTGCCAGCACCTCGGGACTAGCGGGAGGCCCCTACAATGAGCAGTTCTTC. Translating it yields CASTSGLAGGPYNEQFF.